Each of the 11 T cell receptor beta chains below was sequenced from the same sample in a study of blood T cells in healthy people across ages. The second PCR ran roughly 7 to 11 cycles with a sample-barcoded 5' primer and J-beta primers. TCRdb re-derived calls from the 5' RACE reads in MiXCR, one entry per CDR3 protein. The sample contains 890,000 or so distinct CDR3 sequences, roughly 60% of which appear only once. The sample comprised blood. The source of these receptors is a young man in good health.

This rearrangement joins TRBV6-5 to TRBJ2-1; a possible D gene is TRBD2 (7 bases). CDR1 is MNHEY, CDR2 SVGAGI, per germline. This CDR3 has 15 amino acids. The germline V and J ends were trimmed by 5 bases and 4 bases, with 15 bases remaining between them. The CDR3 is CASSHPGGAYNEQFF. For the CDR3, the DNA is TGTGCCAGCAGTCACCCTGGGGGGGCGTACAATGAGCAGTTCTTC.

The chain couples TRBV6-5 to TRBJ2-7; D unclear. The germline V gene encodes CDR1 MNHEY and CDR2 SVGAGI. This CDR3 has 10 residues. V was trimmed by 8 bases and J by 7 bases, leaving 9 bases between them. CDR3 nucleotide sequence: TGTGCCAGCGACCGGTGGGAGCAGTACTTC. This encodes CASDRWEQYF.

This chain uses TRBV12-3 or TRBV12-4 with TRBJ2-7, with D tentatively TRBD2 (7 bases). The J call is uncertain, as TRBJ2-5 better fits the DNA end. There are 14 residues in the CDR3. The CDR3 sequence is CASNPGGGRETQYF. CDR3 sequence (DNA): TGTGCCAGCAATCCTGGGGGGGGGCGAGAGACCCAGTACTTC.

This clonotype came up a few times. The genes are TRBV12-3 or TRBV12-4 and TRBJ1-2, with TRBD1 as a possible D gene (5 bases). Trimming took 7 bases from V and 6 from J, leaving 15 bases between them. CDR3 length equals 13 residues. The chain's CDR3 is CASNPGQTHGYTF. The DNA for the CDR3 is TGTGCCAGCAACCCAGGGCAGACCCATGGCTACACCTTC.

The V gene is TRBV6-2 or TRBV6-3, the J gene TRBJ2-1; D not resolved. This CDR3 spans 12 amino acids. V was clipped by 4 bases and J by 8 bases, with 9 bases between them. The germline CDR1 and CDR2 sequences are MNHEY and SVGEGT. The CDR3 reads CASSSSNDEQFF. The CDR3 region has the DNA TGTGCCAGCAGTTCCAGCAACGATGAGCAGTTCTTC.

The rearrangement joins TRBV12-3 or TRBV12-4 to TRBJ2-3; possibly TRBD2 for D (6 bases). Trimming cost V 5 bases and J 2 bases, with 14 bases left between them. This CDR3 has 15 residues. The CDR3 DNA reads TGTGCCAGCAGTCCGGGAGCGGGCTCCACAGATACGCAGTATTTT. Translating gives CASSPGAGSTDTQYF.

The CDR3 protein is CASSQPRGETQYF. CDR3 in DNA: TGTGCCAGCAGCCAACCCAGGGGGGAGACCCAGTACTTC. The V call is TRBV7-2, the J call TRBJ2-5; 7 bases line up with TRBD1. The CDR3 loop spans 13 amino acids. The germline CDR1 and CDR2 sequences are SGHTA and FQGNSA. With 5 bases clipped from V and 5 bases from J, the junction kept 5 bases outside the gene matches.

This clonotype was seen only a few times. CDR3 amino acids: CASSYSRGGRTYEQYF. In DNA, the CDR3 is TGTGCCAGCAGTTACTCGCGAGGGGGACGAACCTACGAGCAGTACTTC. J is TRBJ2-7 and V is TRBV6-5; possible D gene TRBD1, 6 bases. Per the germline V gene, CDR1 is MNHEY and CDR2 is SVGAGI. This CDR3 has 16 amino acids. V lost 0 bases to trimming and J lost 2 bases, with 14 bases between them.

The chain couples TRBV5-1 to TRBJ1-1; TRBD1 is a possible D gene (6 bases). The V and J ends lost 0 bases and 2 bases respectively, with 14 bases between them. The CDR3 spans 16 residues. Germline assignment: CDR1 SGHRS and CDR2 YFSETQ. CDR3 residues: CASSLAWDIRNTEAFF. CDR3 in DNA: TGCGCCAGCAGCTTGGCCTGGGACATCCGAAACACTGAAGCTTTCTTT.

The chain links TRBV24-1 to TRBJ2-2, with D uncertain. CDR3 length: 17 residues. Germline CDR1 and CDR2: KGHDR and SFDVKD. V was trimmed by 0 bases and J by 1 base, leaving 11 bases between them. The CDR3 here is CATSDLRPWENTGELFF. The DNA for the CDR3 is TGTGCCACCAGTGATTTGAGACCCTGGGAGAACACCGGGGAGCTGTTTTTT.

V gene TRBV4-1 combines with J gene TRBJ2-7; D uncertain. This CDR3 contains 15 residues. In germline, CDR1 is MGHRA, CDR2 YSYEKL. Trimming left V 0 bases short and J 2 bases short, with 11 bases between. The CDR3 is CASSQDRQEPYEQYF. The CDR3 region has the DNA TGCGCCAGCAGCCAAGATCGCCAGGAACCCTACGAGCAGTACTTC.